This T cell receptor (beta chain) was profiled in a study of cytomegalovirus exposure and HLA in healthy donors. Points from the study as a whole: The study flagged fewer than 200 TCR beta chains as cytomegalovirus-associated.

Concerning this clone itself: Its matching antigen is unknown.

The PCR employed 60 Vbeta primers together with 13 Jbeta primers. This table comes from immunoSEQ multiplex PCR, and its TCRdb copy is limited to in-frame clones, with some not included. Of some 44,000 clones listed, about 85% were seen once; the top ten hold around 8%. After removal of 5 bases from V and 5 bases from J, the junction contained 5 bases not matched to a gene. CDR3 size: 13 residues. Germline V lookup: CDR1 MDHEN, CDR2 SYDVKM. Sequencing was carried out using PBMCs. The chain couples TRBV28 to TRBJ2-7, with 8 bases that match TRBD2. The TCR originated in a woman aged 40 to 49 in good health and CMV-seropositive. CDR3 DNA sequence: TGTGCCAGCAGTGAGCCGGGACTAGACGAGCAGTACTTC. Translation: CASSEPGLDEQYF.